This paragraph covers one TCR beta chain sequence. This sample is part of a study of blood T cell repertoires in COVID-19. Germline CDR1 reads PRHDT; CDR2 reads FYEKMQ (reference sequence). Trimming removed 1 base from V and 4 bases from J, with 20 bases in between. The CDR3 sequence is 17 residues long. The method was immunoSEQ multiplex PCR; TCRdb's version includes in-frame clones alone and lacks a portion of them. The data hold roughly 200,000 clones, with about 85% observed a single time. The sequenced material came from peripheral blood. This TCR derives from an elderly woman with acute or convalescent COVID-19. The chain joins TRBV13 to TRBJ2-7; D possibly corresponds to TRBD1 (7 bases). Here the CDR3 DNA reads TGTGCCAGCAGCTTAGTGTTCCGTGGGCAGGGGGGTTACGAGCAGTACTTC. Protein: CASSLVFRGQGGYEQYF.